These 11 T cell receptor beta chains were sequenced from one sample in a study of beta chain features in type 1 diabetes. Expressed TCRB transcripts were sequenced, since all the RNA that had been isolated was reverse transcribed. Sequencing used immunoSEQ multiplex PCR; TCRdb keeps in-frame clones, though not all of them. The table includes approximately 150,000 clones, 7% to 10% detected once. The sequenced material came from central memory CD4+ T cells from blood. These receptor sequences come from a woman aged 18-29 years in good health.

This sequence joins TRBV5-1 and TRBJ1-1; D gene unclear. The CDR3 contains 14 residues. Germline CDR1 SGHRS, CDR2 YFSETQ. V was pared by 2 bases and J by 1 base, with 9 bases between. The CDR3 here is CASSFIPGNTEAFF. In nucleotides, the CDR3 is TGCGCCAGCAGCTTTATTCCGGGGAACACTGAAGCTTTCTTT. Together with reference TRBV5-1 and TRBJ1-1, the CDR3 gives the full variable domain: KAGVTQTPRYLIKTRGQQVTLSCSPISGHRSVSWYQQTPGQGLQFLFEYFSETQRNKGNFPGRFSGRQFSNSRSEMNVSTLELGDSALYLCASSFIPGNTEAFFGQGTRLTVV.

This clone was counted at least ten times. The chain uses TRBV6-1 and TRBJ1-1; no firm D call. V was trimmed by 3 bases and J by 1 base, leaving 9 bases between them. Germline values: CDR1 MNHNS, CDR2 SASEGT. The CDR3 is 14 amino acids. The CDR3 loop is CASSDQVQNTEAFF. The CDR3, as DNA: TGTGCCAGCAGTGACCAGGTCCAGAACACTGAAGCTTTCTTT.

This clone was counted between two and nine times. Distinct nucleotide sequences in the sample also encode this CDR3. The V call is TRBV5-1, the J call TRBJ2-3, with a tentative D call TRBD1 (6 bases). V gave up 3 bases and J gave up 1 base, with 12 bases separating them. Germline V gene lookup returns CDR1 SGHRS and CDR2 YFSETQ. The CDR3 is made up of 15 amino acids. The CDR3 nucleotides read TGCGCCAGCAGCTCTCAGGGGTCTGGCACAGATACGCAGTATTTT. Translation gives CASSSQGSGTDTQYF.

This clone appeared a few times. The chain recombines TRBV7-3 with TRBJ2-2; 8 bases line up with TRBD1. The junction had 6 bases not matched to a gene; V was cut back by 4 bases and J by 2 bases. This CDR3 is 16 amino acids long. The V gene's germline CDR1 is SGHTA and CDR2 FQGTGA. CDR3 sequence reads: CASSSQGATNTGELFF. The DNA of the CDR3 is TGTGCCAGCAGCTCGCAGGGGGCGACTAACACCGGGGAGCTGTTTTTT.

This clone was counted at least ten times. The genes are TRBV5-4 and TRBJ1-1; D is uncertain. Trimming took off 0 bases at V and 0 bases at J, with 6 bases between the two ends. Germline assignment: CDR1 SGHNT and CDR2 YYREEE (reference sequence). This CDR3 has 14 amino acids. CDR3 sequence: CASSLGQVNTEAFF. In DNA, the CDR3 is TGTGCCAGCAGCTTGGGCCAGGTGAACACTGAAGCTTTCTTT.

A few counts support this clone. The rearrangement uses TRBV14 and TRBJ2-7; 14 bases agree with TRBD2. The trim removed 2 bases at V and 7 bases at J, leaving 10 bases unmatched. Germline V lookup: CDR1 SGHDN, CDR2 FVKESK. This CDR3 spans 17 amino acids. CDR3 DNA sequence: TGTGCCAGCAGCCAACTTGTGGGACTAGCGGGAGCGGGAGAGCAGTACTTC. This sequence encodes CASSQLVGLAGAGEQYF.

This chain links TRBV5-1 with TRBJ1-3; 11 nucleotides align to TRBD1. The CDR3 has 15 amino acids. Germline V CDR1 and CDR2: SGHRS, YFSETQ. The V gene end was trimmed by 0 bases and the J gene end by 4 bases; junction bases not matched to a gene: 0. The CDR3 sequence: CASSLGTGGGNTIYF. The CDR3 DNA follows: TGCGCCAGCAGCTTGGGGACAGGGGGCGGAAACACCATATATTTT. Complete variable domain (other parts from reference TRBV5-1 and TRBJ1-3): KAGVTQTPRYLIKTRGQQVTLSCSPISGHRSVSWYQQTPGQGLQFLFEYFSETQRNKGNFPGRFSGRQFSNSRSEMNVSTLELGDSALYLCASSLGTGGGNTIYFGEGSWLTVV.

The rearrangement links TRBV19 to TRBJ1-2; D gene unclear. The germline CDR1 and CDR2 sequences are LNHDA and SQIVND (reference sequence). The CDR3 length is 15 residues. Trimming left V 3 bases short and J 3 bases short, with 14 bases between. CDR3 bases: TGTGCCAGTAGTATGCTAGGCGGCAGCTACTATGGCTACACCTTC. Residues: CASSMLGGSYYGYTF. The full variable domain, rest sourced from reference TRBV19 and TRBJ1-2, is DGGITQSPKYLFRKEGQNVTLSCEQNLNHDAMYWYRQDPGQGLRLIYYSQIVNDFQKGDIAEGYSVSREKKESFPLTVTSAQKNPTAFYLCASSMLGGSYYGYTFGSGTRLTVV.

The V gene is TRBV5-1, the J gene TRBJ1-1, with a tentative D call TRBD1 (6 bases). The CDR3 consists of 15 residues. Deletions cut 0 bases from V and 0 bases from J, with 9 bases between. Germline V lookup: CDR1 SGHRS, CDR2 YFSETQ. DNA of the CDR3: TGCGCCAGCAGCTTGGTGTGGGGGCTGAACACTGAAGCTTTCTTT. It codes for CASSLVWGLNTEAFF.

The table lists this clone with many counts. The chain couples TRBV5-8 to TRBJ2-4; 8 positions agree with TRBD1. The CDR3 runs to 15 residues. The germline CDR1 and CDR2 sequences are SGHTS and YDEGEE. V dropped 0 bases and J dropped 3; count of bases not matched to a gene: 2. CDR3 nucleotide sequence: TGTGCCAGCAGCTTGGAGGGGACAGGCAAAAACATTCAGTACTTC. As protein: CASSLEGTGKNIQYF.

In DNA, the CDR3 is TGCACCGGGGGGCGGTCTCCTGAAGCTTTCTTT. This sequence encodes CTGGRSPEAFF. This chain links TRBV20-1 with TRBJ1-1; possible D gene TRBD1, 6 bases. This CDR3 is 11 amino acids long. CDR1 and CDR2 from the germline V gene are DFQATT and SNEGSKA (reference sequence).